Listed below are T cell receptor beta chains from one sample, sequenced in a study of response to subunit inactivated influenza vaccine. TCRdb reanalysed the RT-PCR reads using MiXCR and keeps one entry per CDR3 protein. Here the sample spans some 540,000 distinct CDR3 sequences, approximately 20% being singletons. The same data also went into a second study, on T cells expressing NK-cell markers.

This material consisted of CD4+ T cells sorted from PBMCs, taken 11 to 12 days after vaccination. Every receptor here comes from a man over 45 who received an inactivated influenza vaccine. Both conserved end residues are part of each CDR3. Each record gives: J gene, clone size, D gene, CDR3 length, V gene, CDR3 DNA, CDR3 protein. A D gene is named only where the DNA matches it firmly. The size of a clone is reported for some rows only, either as once, few or many, or as a class for expanded clones.

>TRBJ2-1|NA|NA|16|TRBV20-1
TGCAGTGCTAGTCGGGACCTGATCAGCTCCTACAATGAGCAGTTCTTC
CSASRDLISSYNEQFF
>TRBJ2-1|NA|NA|12|TRBV6-6
TGTGCCAGCGCGGCGGAAGGTAGTGAGCAGTTCTTC
CASAAEGSEQFF
>TRBJ2-7|NA|TRBD2|10|TRBV28
TGTGCCACCAGGCGGGAGGAGGAGTACTTC
CATRREEEYF
>TRBJ1-5|NA|NA|14|TRBV20-1
TGCAGTGCTCCCAGCGGAAGGGGGAGCCAGCCCCAGCATTTT
CSAPSGRGSQPQHF
>TRBJ2-1|NA|NA|14|TRBV18
TGTGCCAGCTCACCACCTTCAGGGTACAATGAGCAGTTCTTC
CASSPPSGYNEQFF
>TRBJ2-5|NA|NA|16|TRBV20-1
TGCAGTGCTCAGGGTAGATCCGGGGGAAGGCAAGAGACCCAGTACTTC
CSAQGRSGGRQETQYF
>TRBJ2-1|few|TRBD1|18|TRBV24-1
TGTGCCACCAGTGATAATCGGGACAGCTGGGACGGGGACAATGAGCAGTTCTTC
CATSDNRDSWDGDNEQFF
>TRBJ1-6|NA|NA|14|TRBV12-3/TRBV12-4
TGTGCCAGCACCGGGGACACCGAGACAACACCCCTCCACTTT
CASTGDTETTPLHF
>TRBJ2-7|many|NA|15|TRBV5-1
TGCGCCAGCAGCTTGGGAGGCGGAAGCTCCTACGAGCAGTACTTC
CASSLGGGSSYEQYF
>TRBJ1-2|few|NA|13|TRBV6-5
TGTGCCAGCAGTTACAGGGTGGACTATGGCTACACCTTC
CASSYRVDYGYTF
>TRBJ1-2|NA|NA|13|TRBV6-1
TGTGCCAGCAGTGACGGGGGCAACTATGGCTACACCTTC
CASSDGGNYGYTF
>TRBJ2-5|NA|TRBD2|15|TRBV4-3
TGCGCCAGCAGCGTCCAGCGGGGGCCTCAAGAGACCCAGTACTTC
CASSVQRGPQETQYF
>TRBJ2-7|NA|NA|13|TRBV21-1
TGTGCCAGCAGCACCCGGGACGCCTACGAGCAGTACTTC
CASSTRDAYEQYF
>TRBJ1-6|NA|NA|15|TRBV25-1
TGTGCCAGCAGTGAAGGGGACTCCTATAATTCACCCCTCCACTTT
CASSEGDSYNSPLHF
>TRBJ1-1|NA|TRBD1|17|TRBV12-3/TRBV12-4
TGTGCCAGCAGCACCTTCGGACAGGGGAAAAAGAACACTGAAGCTTTCTTT
CASSTFGQGKKNTEAFF
>TRBJ2-3|NA|TRBD2|16|TRBV20-1
TGCAGTGCTGGCGGCACTAGCGGGGGCAACACAGATACGCAGTATTTT
CSAGGTSGGNTDTQYF
>TRBJ2-5|few|TRBD1|18|TRBV5-1
TGCGCCAGCAGCACCACCCGGGACAGGGGTCCATACCAAGAGACCCAGTACTTC
CASSTTRDRGPYQETQYF